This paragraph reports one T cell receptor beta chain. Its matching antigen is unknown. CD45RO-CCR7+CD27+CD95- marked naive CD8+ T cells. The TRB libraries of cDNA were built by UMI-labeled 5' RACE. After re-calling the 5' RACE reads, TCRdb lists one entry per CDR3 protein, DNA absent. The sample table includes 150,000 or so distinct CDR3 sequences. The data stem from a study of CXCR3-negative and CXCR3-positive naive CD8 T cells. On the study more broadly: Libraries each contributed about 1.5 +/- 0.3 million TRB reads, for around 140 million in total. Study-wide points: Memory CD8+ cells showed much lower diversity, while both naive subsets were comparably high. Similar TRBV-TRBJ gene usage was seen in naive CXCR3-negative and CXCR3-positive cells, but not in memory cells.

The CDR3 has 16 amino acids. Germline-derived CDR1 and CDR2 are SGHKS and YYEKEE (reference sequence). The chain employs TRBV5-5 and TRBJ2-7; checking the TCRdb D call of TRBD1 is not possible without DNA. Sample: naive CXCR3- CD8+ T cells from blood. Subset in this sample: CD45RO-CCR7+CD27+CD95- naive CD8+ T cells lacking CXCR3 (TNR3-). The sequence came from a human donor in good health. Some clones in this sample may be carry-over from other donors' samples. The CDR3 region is CASSSKGQGFGYEQYF.